A selection of T cell receptor beta chains follows, all from one sample in a study of beta chain features in type 1 diabetes. Profiling relied on immunoSEQ multiplex PCR, and the TCRdb table lists in-frame clones only, not all of them. Of 630,000 or so clones listed, 11% to 15% are singletons. The sample taken for sequencing was naive CD4+ T cells from blood. The receptors here all came from a young man with type 1 diabetes. Both conserved end residues are part of each CDR3. Each record gives: V gene, J gene, CDR3 protein.

>TRBV30|TRBJ2-7
CAWSQLNLYF
>TRBV9|TRBJ1-2
CASNQNVNANYGYTF
>TRBV9|TRBJ1-6
CASSVESGQVYSPLHF
>TRBV15|TRBJ2-3
CATSSPLTSGLTDTQYF
>TRBV30|TRBJ2-3
CAYGQGGTDTQYF
>TRBV30|TRBJ2-3
CAWSVGLADTDTQYF
>TRBV4-2|TRBJ2-7
CASSLLAGASYEQYF
>TRBV28|TRBJ2-4
CASSSPGTGVDIQYF
>TRBV5-1|TRBJ1-1
CASSSDEGTEAFF
>TRBV13|TRBJ1-1
CASIGKDRKTEAFF
>TRBV29-1|TRBJ1-1
CSGQGRGNIYEAFF
>TRBV19|TRBJ1-5
CASHIGGQGYYQPQHF
>TRBV30|TRBJ1-6
CAWTPSGALVHF
>TRBV4-3|TRBJ2-2
CASPPFPGPSRRGGNTGELFF
>TRBV5-6|TRBJ2-3
CASSLYPGAQYF
>TRBV7-2|TRBJ1-6
CASSTGRGGNSPLHF
>TRBV7-2|TRBJ2-3
CASSLGGLAGGQIDTQYF
>TRBV7-2|TRBJ2-5
CASSFRLEQETQYF
>TRBV9|TRBJ2-6
CASSVAEGSGANVLTF
>TRBV7-6|TRBJ2-3
CASSPWDSRTDTQYF
>TRBV4-3|TRBJ2-1
CASSQGRQTYNEQFF
>TRBV9|TRBJ2-3
CASSVATRPTSTDTQYF
>TRBV7-2|TRBJ1-6
CASRLEGYSPLHF
>TRBV5-4|TRBJ1-2
CASSLDRNYGYTF
>TRBV6-5|TRBJ2-1
CASSYQEGEQFF
>TRBV28|TRBJ2-7
CASSLSGAGPYEQYF
>TRBV9|TRBJ2-1
CASSVGWKRATYNEQFF
>TRBV5-1|TRBJ2-5
CASSHGQKETQYF
>TRBV9|TRBJ2-3
CASTWGKRTDTQYF
>TRBV5-4|TRBJ2-1
CASSLDLTSGEQFF
>TRBV30|TRBJ1-1
CARERGKEAFF
>TRBV7-3|TRBJ1-1
CASSLRMNTEAFF
>TRBV6-5|TRBJ1-2
CASYPGISTYGYTF
>TRBV30|TRBJ2-5
CAWSGTQGGRTQYF
>TRBV5-1|TRBJ2-5
CASSLGEQTQYF
>TRBV28|TRBJ1-1
CATTSLGRGNTEAFF
>TRBV29-1|TRBJ2-7
CSVTTGIPYEQYF
>TRBV30|TRBJ1-4
CAWSAGANEKLFF
>TRBV29-1|TRBJ2-1
CSVDRDGGKQFF
>TRBV14|TRBJ2-3
CASSQDRVLGADTQYF
>TRBV18|TRBJ2-5
CASSPAGQETQYF
>TRBV4-1|TRBJ2-5
CASSQDRVGETQYF
>TRBV6-6|NA
CASRRGQRSYEQYF
>TRBV28|TRBJ1-2
CASSSASEANYGYTF
>TRBV23-1|TRBJ1-1
CASSPQPDRNTEAFF
>TRBV9|TRBJ2-1
CASSVGAGGYNEQFF
>TRBV18|TRBJ1-2
CASSPPGQGDGYTF
>TRBV29-1|TRBJ1-1
CSTSTGNLNTEAFF
>TRBV28|TRBJ1-2
CASSLSNYGYTF